The clone carrying this T cell receptor beta chain was counted once. As yet, its antigen is unknown. This specimen belongs to a study of long-term antiretroviral therapy in people with HIV. Study observations and caveats: The clones with expansion before ART were dominant in the repertoire at all time points. Therapy changes, viral resistance and ART adherence were not documented in the available data. The data indicate that diversity increased after ART but remained below transplant donor controls.

Researchers ran immunoSEQ v3.0 at survey level. Some clones are missing from TCRdb's copy, which holds only in-frame ones; the method was immunoSEQ multiplex PCR. The data contain around 10,000 clones, roughly 89% of them seen just once; the ten biggest clones take up about a tenth. Per germline, CDR1 MNHEY and CDR2 SMNVEV (reference sequence). The V gene end was trimmed by 5 bases and the J gene end by 4 bases; junction bases not matched to a gene: 8. The CDR3 extends over 16 amino acids. The chain couples TRBV27 to TRBJ2-1; 10 nucleotides align to TRBD1. The source of this sequence is a man aged 30-40 years with HIV. The sequenced sample was unsorted PBMCs, obtained 0.3 years before starting antiretroviral therapy. CDR3 in DNA: TGTGCCAGCAGTACACGGACAGGGGGTAATTACAATGAGCAGTTCTTC. Translating gives CASSTRTGGNYNEQFF.